These 25 T cell receptor beta chains share one sample of origin, sequenced in a study of blood T cell repertoires in COVID-19. Sequencing used immunoSEQ multiplex PCR; TCRdb keeps in-frame clones, though not all of them. The repertoire holds a few hundred thousand clones, with roughly 90% as singletons. What was sequenced was peripheral blood. The receptor source for this set is a woman younger than 45 with COVID-19, enrolled during active disease.

This clone came up once. The gene calls are TRBV5-1 and TRBJ1-5; no reliable D call. Trimming removed 0 bases from V and 3 bases from J, with 10 bases in between. Germline CDR1 is SGHRS and CDR2 is YFSETQ. This CDR3 is 15 amino acids long. The CDR3: CASSLGEYVNQPQHF. As DNA, the CDR3 is TGCGCCAGCAGCTTGGGGGAGTATGTCAATCAGCCCCAGCATTTT.

This chain joins TRBV28 and TRBJ2-5; TRBD2 might be the D (7 bases). Trimming shortened V by 3 bases and J by 4 bases, and 12 bases separated the two germline ends. The germline gives CDR1 MDHEN, CDR2 SYDVKM. The CDR3 has 14 amino acids. This CDR3 reads CASSFVGGPETQYF. CDR3 nucleotides: TGTGCCAGCAGTTTCGTCGGGGGGCCAGAGACCCAGTACTTC. The variable domain in full, with the rest retrieved from reference TRBV28 and TRBJ2-5, is DVKVTQSSRYLVKRTGEKVFLECVQDMDHENMFWYRQDPGLGLRLIYFSYDVKMKEKGDIPEGYSVSREKKERFSLILESASTNQTSMYLCASSFVGGPETQYFGPGTRLLVL.

The chain is built from TRBV7-6 and TRBJ2-7, with D tentatively TRBD1 (5 bases). The germline V gene encodes CDR1 SGHVS and CDR2 FNYEAQ. The CDR3 contains 13 residues. The CDR3 loop reads CASSLDSSYEQYV. CDR3 nucleotides: TGTGCCAGCAGTTTAGACAGCTCCTACGAGCAGTACGTC.

The chain recombines TRBV3-1 (or the pseudogene TRBV3-2) with TRBJ1-2; 7 bases align to TRBD1. This CDR3 is built from 16 residues. J lost 8 bases, V lost 3 bases, and 15 bases had no gene match. In germline, CDR1 is LGHDT, CDR2 YNNKEL (reference sequence). CDR3 residues: CASSHAARTGRGGYTF. CDR3 DNA: TGTGCCAGCAGCCATGCCGCGCGGACAGGTCGGGGGGGCTACACCTTC.

The chain links TRBV10-3 to TRBJ2-2; 12 bases match TRBD1. Germline V gene sequence: CDR1 ENHRY, CDR2 SYGVKD. The V gene end was trimmed by 7 bases and the J gene end by 4 bases; junction bases not matched to a gene: 4. This CDR3 contains 15 residues. The CDR3 sequence is CAITAGQGATGELFF. In DNA, the CDR3 is TGTGCCATCACCGCGGGACAGGGGGCCACCGGGGAGCTGTTTTTT.

The CDR3 loop reads CASSLFGTSGRGTDTQYF. DNA of the CDR3: TGTGCCAGCAGCTTATTTGGGACTAGCGGGAGAGGCACAGATACGCAGTATTTT. The J gene is TRBJ2-3, the V gene TRBV5-6; 14 positions match TRBD2. Losses at the gene ends were 2 bases for V and 1 base for J; bases not matched to a gene: 6. Germline V CDR1 and CDR2: SGHDT, YYEEEE. The CDR3 is 18 residues long.

The chain is built from TRBV4-2 and TRBJ2-1; weak D call: TRBD2 (5 bases). The CDR3 runs to 13 residues. The V gene lost 4 bases and the J gene lost 8 bases, with 12 bases spanning the gap. The germline CDR1 and CDR2 sequences are LGHNA and YNFKEQ. The CDR3 nucleotides read TGTGCCAGCAGCCCCCGAGGAGGAGATGAGCAGTTCTTC. This encodes CASSPRGGDEQFF.

The V gene is TRBV4-2, the J gene TRBJ1-3, with D tentatively TRBD1 (6 bases). Looked up from germline, CDR1 is LGHNA and CDR2 is YNFKEQ. Between the trimmed V and J ends, which lost 0 bases and 3 bases, there was a span of 15 bases. This CDR3 contains 17 residues. This chain's CDR3 is CASSQDPPRTVGNTIYF. For the CDR3, the DNA is TGTGCCAGCAGCCAAGACCCTCCTCGGACAGTTGGAAACACCATATATTTT.

Concerning this clone: Other DNA sequences in the sample encode the same CDR3. V gene TRBV7-9 combines with J gene TRBJ2-1; 9 bases match TRBD1. This CDR3 is built from 15 residues. Trimming removed 3 bases from V and 2 bases from J; junction bases left unmatched: 2. CDR1 is SEHNR and CDR2 is FQNEAQ in the germline V gene (reference sequence). The DNA for the CDR3 is TGTGCCAGCAGCTTCGGGACAGGGACCTACAATGAGCAGTTCTTC. Translating it yields CASSFGTGTYNEQFF.

This sequence joins TRBV6-1 and TRBJ2-3, with 11 nucleotides matching TRBD1. Trimming took 2 bases from V and 8 from J; bases not matched to a gene: 6. Germline V gene data show CDR1 as MNHNS and CDR2 as SASEGT. The CDR3 length is 15 residues. Written as DNA, the CDR3 is TGTGCCAGCAGTGAACTGGACAGGGGGCATGGTACGCAGTATTTT. This gives the protein CASSELDRGHGTQYF.

CDR3 in amino acids: CASSPLRATYNEQFF. The CDR3 DNA sequence: TGTGCCAGCTCACCACTCAGGGCGACCTACAATGAGCAGTTCTTC. The V gene is TRBV18, the J gene TRBJ2-1; possible D gene TRBD1, 5 bases. The CDR3 consists of 15 residues. Germline V gene data show CDR1 as KGHSH and CDR2 as LQKENI. V shed 1 base and J shed 2 bases, with 9 bases lying between them.

The table lists this clone with a count of one. V usage is TRBV5-6 and J usage is TRBJ2-4; D perhaps matches TRBD2 (6 bases). The germline V gene encodes CDR1 SGHDT and CDR2 YYEEEE. Between the trimmed V and J ends, which lost 0 bases and 7 bases, there was a span of 11 bases. The CDR3 has 14 residues. The CDR3 is CASSLAGATNIQYF. The CDR3, as DNA: TGTGCCAGCAGCTTGGCGGGAGCTACGAACATTCAGTACTTC.

The rearrangement links TRBV9 to TRBJ1-1; D might be TRBD1 (5 bases). With 4 bases removed from V and 4 bases from J, the gap between germline ends came to 11 bases. Germline CDR1 is SGDLS and CDR2 is YYNGEE. The CDR3 covers 13 residues. CDR3 DNA: TGTGCCAGCAGCCGTACGGGGGGCACTGAAGCTTTCTTT. It translates to CASSRTGGTEAFF.

The chain joins TRBV24-1 to TRBJ2-2; TRBD1 agrees at 11 bases. Unmatched junction bases numbered 9, after V lost 6 bases and J lost 7 bases. This CDR3 spans 16 amino acids. CDR1 and CDR2 (germline): KGHDR, SFDVKD. DNA for the CDR3: TGTGCCACCAGTCGAGGACAGGGGGCTTCCCACGGGGAGCTGTTTTTT. The encoded protein is CATSRGQGASHGELFF.

The chain couples TRBV14 to TRBJ2-3, with TRBD2 identical over 9 bases. The CDR3 has 17 residues. Trimming cost V 2 bases and J 2 bases; bases outside gene matches: 8. Germline-derived CDR1 and CDR2 are SGHDN and FVKESK. DNA for the CDR3: TGTGCCAGCAGCCAACCGGGCGCGGGGGGGTTCACAGATACGCAGTATTTT. Protein: CASSQPGAGGFTDTQYF.

CDR3 coding DNA: TGCGCCAGCAGCCCCCTAGTTGGGGAGACCCAGTACTTC. It translates to CASSPLVGETQYF. The rearrangement joins TRBV4-1 to TRBJ2-5; D not resolved. CDR3 length: 13 amino acids. The germline gives CDR1 MGHRA, CDR2 YSYEKL. Trimming took off 4 bases at V and 5 bases at J, with 11 bases between the two ends.

The chain joins TRBV6-6 to TRBJ2-3, with a weak D call TRBD1 (6 bases). The CDR3 runs 16 residues. Germline V gene data show CDR1 as MNHNY and CDR2 as SVGAGI (reference sequence). Trimming removed 2 bases from V and 2 bases from J, with 14 bases in between. The CDR3 loop is CASSYRQAVSTDTQYF. As DNA, the CDR3 is TGTGCCAGCAGTTACAGACAGGCCGTCTCCACAGATACGCAGTATTTT.

V usage is TRBV4-1 and J usage is TRBJ1-4; maybe TRBD1 (5 bases). The V gene's germline CDR1 is MGHRA and CDR2 YSYEKL. The germline V and J ends were trimmed by 0 bases and 0 bases, with 17 bases remaining between them. CDR3 length: 19 amino acids. CDR3 sequence (DNA): TGCGCCAGCAGCCAAGATCTCACAGGCGGGGATGCAACTAATGAAAAACTGTTTTTT. It translates to CASSQDLTGGDATNEKLFF.

V usage is TRBV11-2 and J usage is TRBJ1-1; no clear D. The CDR3 spans 14 residues. Deletions cut 1 base from V and 0 bases from J, with 6 bases between. Germline V gene lookup returns CDR1 SGHAT and CDR2 FQNNGV. CDR3 in amino acids: CASSLGGLNTEAFF. The CDR3 nucleotides read TGTGCCAGCAGCTTAGGAGGTTTGAACACTGAAGCTTTCTTT.

Only one count was recorded for this clone. The gene calls are TRBV7-9 and TRBJ2-7; D ambiguous. Germline CDR1 reads SEHNR; CDR2 reads FQNEAQ (reference sequence). The V end was cut by 6 bases, the J end by 0 bases, with 15 bases between. This CDR3 has 15 residues. CDR3 in amino acids: CASSFISRTSYEQYF. The CDR3 coding sequence is TGTGCCAGCAGTTTTATAAGCCGAACCTCCTACGAGCAGTACTTC.

V is TRBV6-2 or TRBV6-3 and J is TRBJ1-5, with D perhaps TRBD1 (5 bases). Germline CDR1 and CDR2: MNHEY and SVGEGT. V lost 3 bases and J lost 5, with 8 bases in between. The CDR3 spans 13 residues. The CDR3 coding sequence is TGTGCCAGCAGTTATGGGGCCGATCAGCCCCAGCATTTT. This codes for CASSYGADQPQHF.

This chain connects TRBV11-2 to TRBJ2-2, with 7 bases lining up with TRBD1. Per the germline V gene, CDR1 is SGHAT and CDR2 is FQNNGV. The CDR3 totals 15 residues. The V gene end was trimmed by 1 base and the J gene end by 5 bases; junction bases not matched to a gene: 4. The CDR3 DNA follows: TGTGCCAGCAGCTTAGTGAGGGGGCGGACCGGGGAGCTGTTTTTT. Protein sequence: CASSLVRGRTGELFF.

The chain has TRBV10-1 and TRBJ2-2; D not resolved. Between the trimmed V and J ends, which lost 3 bases and 5 bases, there was a span of 4 bases. The CDR3 spans 12 residues. Per the germline V gene, CDR1 is WNHNN and CDR2 is SYGVQD (reference sequence). The DNA of the CDR3 is TGCGCCAGCAGTGATCGGACCGGGGAGCTGTTTTTT. Translated, it gives CASSDRTGELFF.

The rearrangement links TRBV4-3 to TRBJ1-1, with a possible D match to TRBD1 (5 bases). The CDR3 extends over 14 amino acids. Germline lookup yields CDR1 LGHNA and CDR2 YSLEER. V was cut by 2 bases and J by 2 bases, with 9 bases left in between. DNA of the CDR3: TGCGCCAGCAGCCAATCGACAGATAACACTGAAGCTTTCTTT. This translates into CASSQSTDNTEAFF.

V is TRBV19 and J is TRBJ2-1; 11 nucleotides agree with TRBD2. Losses at the gene ends were 3 bases for V and 9 bases for J; bases not matched to a gene: 10. The CDR3 extends over 16 amino acids. The germline V gene has CDR1 LNHDA and CDR2 SQIVND (reference sequence). In DNA, the CDR3 is TGTGCCAGTAGTATGACTAGCGGGAAACTTGGCGGTGAGCAGTTCTTC. Its translation: CASSMTSGKLGGEQFF. The full variable domain, completed using reference TRBV19 and TRBJ2-1, is DGGITQSPKYLFRKEGQNVTLSCEQNLNHDAMYWYRQDPGQGLRLIYYSQIVNDFQKGDIAEGYSVSREKKESFPLTVTSAQKNPTAFYLCASSMTSGKLGGEQFFGPGTRLTVL.